The 21 T cell receptor beta chains presented below share a single source sample, sequenced in a study of CD8+CD57+ T cells in acquired aplastic anemia. The template used for profiling TCR beta VDJ and CDR3 was genomic DNA. MiXCR was run by TCRdb on the reads, yielding one entry per CDR3 protein. The data show more than 150,000 distinct CDR3 sequences, 64% seen once. Sequencing was carried out using sorted CD4+, CD8+, or CD8+CD57+ T cells (not recorded which) from PBMCs. The source is a human donor with severe aplastic anemia or a healthy control (not recorded which).

The chain uses TRBV19 and TRBJ2-7, with D tentatively TRBD1 or TRBD2 (5 bases each). This CDR3 comprises 14 residues. Germline V CDR1 and CDR2: LNHDA, SQIVND (reference sequence). Between the trimmed V and J ends, which lost 4 bases and 4 bases, there was a span of 14 bases. The CDR3 protein is CASSRAGTTYEQYF. The CDR3 DNA sequence: TGTGCCAGTAGTAGAGCAGGGACGACGTACGAGCAGTACTTC.

In the case of this clonotype: No conserved phenylalanine or tryptophan ends this CDR3, so it is likely a read error. The rearrangement uses TRBV24-1 and TRBJ1-2, with 9 positions matching TRBD1. The trim removed 9 bases at V and 5 bases at J, leaving 9 bases unmatched. Germline CDR1 reads KGHDR; CDR2 reads SFDVKD. This CDR3 spans 14 amino acids. CDR3 loop: CATGEGQGNYGYTL. The CDR3 nucleotides read TGTGCCACCGGCGAGGGACAGGGAAATTATGGCTACACCCTC.

Ten or more counts support this clonotype. The rearrangement joins TRBV6-5 to TRBJ1-5; D is ambiguous. V dropped 0 bases and J dropped 6 bases, with 9 bases sitting between them. The CDR3 has 14 residues. Germline lookup yields CDR1 MNHEY and CDR2 SVGAGI. The CDR3 DNA follows: TGTGCCAGCAGTTACTCATCCGCAAGTCAGCCCCAGCATTTT. Protein sequence: CASSYSSASQPQHF.

This clonotype has just one count. The chain joins TRBV2 to TRBJ1-1; a possible D gene is TRBD1 (5 bases). CDR3 size: 12 residues. The germline V gene has CDR1 SNHLY and CDR2 FYNNEI. The V and J ends lost 6 bases and 7 bases respectively, with 12 bases between them. The chain's CDR3 is CASRVTEGEAFF. As DNA, the CDR3 is TGTGCCAGCAGGGTGACAGAGGGTGAAGCTTTCTTT. The variable domain in full, with the rest retrieved from reference TRBV2 and TRBJ1-1, is EPEVTQTPSHQVTQMGQEVILRCVPISNHLYFYWYRQILGQKVEFLVSFYNNEISEKSEIFDDQFSVERPDGSNFTLKIRSTKLEDSAMYFCASRVTEGEAFFGQGTRLTVV.

The V and J genes are TRBV19 and TRBJ1-1; no clear D. The CDR3 is 13 residues long. V lost 3 bases to trimming and J lost 4 bases, with 9 bases between them. Germline CDR1 is LNHDA and CDR2 is SQIVND (reference sequence). CDR3 protein: CASSMGGITEAFF. CDR3 nucleotide sequence: TGTGCCAGTAGTATGGGTGGGATCACTGAAGCTTTCTTT.

This clonotype was observed once. At one of its ends the junction is not consistent with the germline gene, which may arise from a read error. The CDR3 DNA follows: TGTGCCAGCAGCCTCGATCGGGACAAGACTCCCTTC. Protein sequence: CASSLDRDKTPF. The rearrangement joins TRBV11-2 to TRBJ1-2; D perhaps matches TRBD1 (6 bases). This CDR3 spans 12 amino acids. CDR1 is SGHAT, CDR2 FQNNGV, per germline.

This clonotype came up a few times. The gene calls are TRBV29-1 and TRBJ2-3, with 10 positions matching TRBD1. This CDR3 is 14 amino acids long. J gave up 6 bases and V 1 base, and 4 bases lay outside the gene matches. The germline V gene encodes CDR1 SQVTM and CDR2 ANQGSEA. The chain's CDR3 is CSVEGQGAQDTQYF. The CDR3 DNA follows: TGCAGCGTTGAAGGACAGGGGGCGCAGGATACGCAGTATTTT.

In regard to this clonotype: The junction departs from the called germline gene at one end, perhaps through a read error. The chain carries TRBV20-1 and TRBJ1-6; possibly TRBD1 for D (5 bases). Germline CDR1 and CDR2: DFQATT and SNEGSKA (reference sequence). CDR3 length: 16 residues. The CDR3 loop is CSTRVLAGEEESPLHF. The CDR3 DNA follows: TGCAGTACTAGAGTACTAGCGGGGGAGGAAGAATCACCCCTCCACTTT.

V is TRBV5-1 and J is TRBJ1-1, with a weak D call TRBD1 (6 bases). This CDR3 is built from 16 residues. Germline CDR1 SGHRS, CDR2 YFSETQ. V was cut by 0 bases and J by 1 base, with 13 bases left in between. CDR3 bases: TGCGCCAGCAGCTTGGTTTCGGGGGCTGGGAACACTGAAGCTTTCTTT. It translates to CASSLVSGAGNTEAFF.

J is TRBJ2-7 and V is TRBV19, with TRBD1 identical over 8 bases. This CDR3 comprises 13 residues. Germline CDR1 LNHDA, CDR2 SQIVND (reference sequence). V shed 4 bases, J shed 5 bases, and the junction held 4 bases outside the gene matches. The chain's CDR3 is CASSSQGAHEQYF. CDR3 bases: TGTGCCAGTAGTAGCCAGGGGGCCCACGAGCAGTACTTC. Together with reference TRBV19 and TRBJ2-7, the CDR3 gives the full variable domain: DGGITQSPKYLFRKEGQNVTLSCEQNLNHDAMYWYRQDPGQGLRLIYYSQIVNDFQKGDIAEGYSVSREKKESFPLTVTSAQKNPTAFYLCASSSQGAHEQYFGPGTRLTVT.

The sample holds many counts of this clonotype. V and J are TRBV6-6 and TRBJ2-1; D is unclear. V lost 2 bases and J lost 11, with 7 bases in between. The CDR3 spans 11 residues. CDR1 is MNHNY and CDR2 is SVGAGI in the germline V gene (reference sequence). The CDR3 sequence is CASSYAGKQFF. The DNA of the CDR3 is TGTGCCAGCAGTTACGCTGGGAAGCAGTTCTTC.

This clonotype was picked up many times. CDR3 sequence (DNA): TGTGCCAGCAGTTCACCTACAGGGATAGGAGAGACCCAGTACTTC. Protein product: CASSSPTGIGETQYF. The chain has TRBV12-3 or TRBV12-4 and TRBJ2-5, with a possible D match to TRBD1 (6 bases). The germline V and J ends were trimmed by 4 bases and 4 bases, with 16 bases remaining between them. This CDR3 has 15 residues.

The CDR3 DNA sequence: TGCGCCAGCAGTGCGTCCGAAGGGGGTATTGATGAGCAGTTCTTC. It codes for CASSASEGGIDEQFF. The chain has TRBV10-1 and TRBJ2-1, with D perhaps TRBD1 (6 bases). V was shortened by 4 bases and J by 8 bases, with 18 bases between the two germline ends. The V gene's germline CDR1 is WNHNN and CDR2 SYGVQD (reference sequence). The CDR3 is 15 residues long.

This clonotype turned up a few times. The chain employs TRBV20-1 and TRBJ1-6; the D is unclear. Between the trimmed V and J ends, which lost 6 bases and 11 bases, there was a span of 14 bases. CDR1 and CDR2 from the germline V gene are DFQATT and SNEGSKA (reference sequence). The CDR3 has 12 amino acids. Here the CDR3 reads CSATDGIAPLHF. The CDR3 nucleotides read TGCAGTGCCACCGACGGCATTGCACCCCTCCACTTT.

This clonotype was seen at least ten times. This sequence joins TRBV12-3 or TRBV12-4 and TRBJ1-5, with 9 positions matching TRBD1. CDR3 size: 19 residues. V was clipped by 1 base and J by 2 bases; unmatched bases: 12. CDR3 amino acids: CASSLGLGQGIGGNQPQHF. The CDR3 DNA reads TGTGCCAGCAGTTTAGGGTTGGGACAGGGTATAGGTGGCAATCAGCCCCAGCATTTT.

This clonotype has just a few counts. The rearrangement links TRBV20-1 to TRBJ2-7, with D possibly matching TRBD1 (6 bases). With 1 base removed from V and 3 bases from J, the gap between germline ends came to 7 bases. The CDR3 spans 12 residues. Germline V gene sequence: CDR1 DFQATT, CDR2 SNEGSKA (reference sequence). In DNA, the CDR3 is TGCAGTGCTAGAGTCAGGGGCTACGAGCAGTACTTC. It translates to CSARVRGYEQYF.

The table lists this clonotype with a count of one. This chain links TRBV11-2 with TRBJ2-1; 13 bases fit TRBD2. J gave up 2 bases and V 5 bases, and 6 bases lay outside the gene matches. The CDR3 is 17 residues long. Germline V CDR1 and CDR2: SGHAT, FQNNGV. The CDR3 region is CASSTLTSGGPYNEQFF. The CDR3 DNA is TGTGCCAGCAGCACCCTGACTAGCGGGGGGCCCTACAATGAGCAGTTCTTC.

CDR3 DNA sequence: TGTGCCAGCAGCTTAGCAGGGGTATACACCTTC. This gives the protein CASSLAGVYTF. The rearrangement links TRBV7-6 to TRBJ1-2, with D perhaps TRBD1 (5 bases). V was cut by 0 bases and J by 11 bases, with 7 bases left in between. Germline assignment: CDR1 SGHVS and CDR2 FNYEAQ. The CDR3 consists of 11 residues.

Within the sample, this clonotype is medium-sized (0.01 to 0.1%). The genes are TRBV7-3 and TRBJ2-3; 12 bases map to TRBD2. The length of the CDR3 is 16 residues. Trimming at V came to 5 bases and at J to 6 bases, leaving 9 bases not matched to a gene. CDR1 and CDR2 (germline): SGHTA, FQGTGA. CDR3 in amino acids: CASSPSGGADGDTQYF. CDR3 sequence (DNA): TGTGCCAGCAGCCCTAGCGGGGGGGCCGATGGCGATACGCAGTATTTT.

The chain joins TRBV12-3 or TRBV12-4 to TRBJ2-3; TRBD2 aligns across 7 bases. This CDR3 comprises 14 residues. Trimming cost V 3 bases and J 2 bases; bases outside gene matches: 2. The DNA for the CDR3 is TGTGCCAGCAGTTTGCGGGGGATCACAGATACGCAGTATTTT. Protein product: CASSLRGITDTQYF.

The V and J genes are TRBV2 and TRBJ2-7; 14 bases align to TRBD2. The length of the CDR3 is 15 residues. The germline V gene encodes CDR1 SNHLY and CDR2 FYNNEI. Germline trimming cut 1 base from V and 6 bases from J; bases unmatched to any gene: 2. For the CDR3, the DNA is TGTGCCAGCAGTGAAGGACTAGCGGGAGGGGGCGAGCAGTACTTC. This translates into CASSEGLAGGGEQYF.